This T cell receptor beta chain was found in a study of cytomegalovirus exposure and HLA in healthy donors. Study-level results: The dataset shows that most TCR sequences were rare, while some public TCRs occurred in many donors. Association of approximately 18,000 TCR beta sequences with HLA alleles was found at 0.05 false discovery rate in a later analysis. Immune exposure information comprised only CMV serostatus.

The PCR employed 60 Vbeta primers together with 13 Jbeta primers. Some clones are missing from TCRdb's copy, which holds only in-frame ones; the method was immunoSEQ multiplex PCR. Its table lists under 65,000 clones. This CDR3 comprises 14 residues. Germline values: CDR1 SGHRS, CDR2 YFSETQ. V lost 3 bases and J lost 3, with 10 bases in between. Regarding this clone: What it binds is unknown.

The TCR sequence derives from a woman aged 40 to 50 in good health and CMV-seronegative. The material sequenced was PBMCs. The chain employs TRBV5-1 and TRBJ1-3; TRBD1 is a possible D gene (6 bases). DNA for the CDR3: TGCGCCAGCAGCTCACAGGGTGGTGGAAACACCATATATTTT. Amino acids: CASSSQGGGNTIYF.